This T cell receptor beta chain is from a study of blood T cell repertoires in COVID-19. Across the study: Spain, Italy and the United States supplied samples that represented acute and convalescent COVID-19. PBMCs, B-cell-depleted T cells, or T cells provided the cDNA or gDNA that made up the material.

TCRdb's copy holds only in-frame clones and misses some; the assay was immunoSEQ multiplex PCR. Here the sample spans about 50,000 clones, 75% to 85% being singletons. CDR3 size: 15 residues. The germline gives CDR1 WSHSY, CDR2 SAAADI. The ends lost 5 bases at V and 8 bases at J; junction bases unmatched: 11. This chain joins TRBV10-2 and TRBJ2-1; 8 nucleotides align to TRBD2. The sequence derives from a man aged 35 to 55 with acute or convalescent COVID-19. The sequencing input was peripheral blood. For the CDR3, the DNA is TGCGCCAGCAGTAATCTAGCGGGCGTCATGGATGAGCAGTTCTTC. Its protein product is CASSNLAGVMDEQFF.